A selection of T cell receptor beta chains follows, all from one sample in a study of T cell changes during pregnancy in multiple sclerosis. The repertoire was sequenced with immunoSEQ multiplex PCR; TCRdb's copy has only in-frame clones and lacks some. Of 75,000 to 95,000 clones listed, approximately 92% are singletons. The sequencing used peripheral blood, collected after pregnancy. All receptors derive from a female donor with multiple sclerosis, enrolled in a pregnancy study. Both conserved end residues are part of each CDR3. The D gene is left open where the match is weak. Clone size appears in some rows only: once, few, many, or a class for an expanded clone.

clone_size j_call d_call v_call cdr3_aa cdr3_nt
NA TRBJ2-2 TRBD2 TRBV5-4 CASSFRGGATGELFF TGTGCCAGCAGCTTCCGCGGGGGGGCAACCGGGGAGCTGTTTTTT
NA TRBJ2-1 TRBD2 TRBV10-3 CAIRDSGSFNEQFF TGTGCCATCAGAGACAGCGGGAGTTTCAATGAGCAGTTCTTC
NA TRBJ1-4 TRBD1 TRBV5-1 CASSLQGTNEKLFF TGCGCCAGCAGCTTACAGGGGACTAATGAAAAACTGTTTTTT
NA TRBJ2-7 NA TRBV29-1 CSVEGWGGSAYEQYF TGCAGCGTTGAAGGATGGGGGGGCTCCGCGTACGAGCAGTACTTC
once TRBJ2-5 TRBD1 TRBV6-5 CASSQGAGETQYF TGTGCCAGCAGTCAGGGGGCCGGGGAGACCCAGTACTTC
NA TRBJ2-7 TRBD2 TRBV2 CASSAPLAGGPYEQYF TGTGCCAGCAGTGCCCCACTAGCGGGAGGGCCCTACGAGCAGTACTTC
NA TRBJ2-6 TRBD1 TRBV5-1 CASSLVRGSGANVLTF TGCGCCAGCAGCTTGGTCAGGGGGTCTGGGGCCAACGTCCTGACTTTC
once TRBJ1-1 NA TRBV28 CASSLQGMNTEAFF TGTGCCAGCAGTTTACAGGGGATGAACACTGAAGCTTTCTTT
once TRBJ2-3 TRBD1 TRBV4-3 CASSRDQGTASTDTQYF TGCGCCAGCAGCCGGGACCAAGGGACAGCTAGCACAGATACGCAGTATTTT
NA TRBJ2-5 TRBD2 TRBV2 CASRRTSGGGETQYF TGTGCCAGCAGACGGACTAGCGGGGGGGGAGAGACCCAGTACTTC
NA TRBJ2-7 NA TRBV10-2 CASSEWREHYEQYF TGCGCCAGCAGTGAGTGGCGGGAACACTACGAGCAGTACTTC
NA TRBJ1-5 NA TRBV12-5 CASGLVVQGNQPQHF TGTGCTAGTGGTTTGGTAGTCCAGGGAAATCAGCCCCAGCATTTT
NA TRBJ2-5 NA TRBV7-3 CASSFSGQKETQYF TGTGCCAGCAGCTTTTCCGGACAGAAAGAGACCCAGTACTTC
NA TRBJ1-1 TRBD1 TRBV7-3 CASSTRQGLDEAFF TGTGCCAGCAGCACACGACAGGGTCTGGATGAAGCTTTCTTT
NA TRBJ2-5 TRBD2 TRBV5-1 CASSLGGGETQYF TGCGCCAGCAGCTTGGGGGGAGGGGAGACCCAGTACTTC
NA TRBJ2-3 NA TRBV30 CALTRVDTQYF TGTGCCCTTACCCGGGTGGATACGCAGTATTTT
once TRBJ2-2 TRBD2 TRBV6-5 CARSSGGGFTGELFF TGTGCCAGAAGTTCGGGAGGAGGGTTCACCGGGGAGCTGTTTTTT
NA TRBJ1-2 NA TRBV7-2 CASSLGQPGNYGYTF TGTGCCAGCAGCCTAGGACAGCCCGGTAACTATGGCTACACCTTC
NA TRBJ2-3 TRBD2 TRBV25-1 CASSSPGTSGNKTDTQYF TGTGCCAGCAGTTCCCCCGGGACTAGCGGGAATAAGACAGATACGCAGTATTTT
NA TRBJ2-7 NA TRBV5-1 CASSFQRNEQYF TGCGCCAGCAGCTTTCAGCGAAACGAGCAGTACTTC
NA TRBJ1-5 TRBD1 TRBV28 CASSFRQGGNQPQHF TGTGCCAGCAGTTTTCGACAGGGGGGGAATCAGCCCCAGCATTTT
NA TRBJ2-7 NA TRBV11-2 CASSFGGGIGNEQYF TGTGCCAGCAGCTTCGGGGGAGGAATTGGTAACGAGCAGTACTTC
NA TRBJ1-5 NA TRBV19 CASSMNLVDQPQHF TGTGCCAGTAGTATGAATCTTGTAGATCAGCCCCAGCATTTT
NA TRBJ2-7 TRBD1 TRBV4-3 CASSQDFLWGTGSHEQYF TGCGCCAGCAGCCAAGATTTTCTGTGGGGGACAGGGAGTCACGAGCAGTACTTC
once TRBJ2-6 NA TRBV28 CASSPDSSGANVLTF TGTGCCAGCAGTCCCGACAGCTCTGGGGCCAACGTCCTGACTTTC
NA TRBJ2-1 TRBD2 TRBV19 CAGSISGSSYNEQFF TGTGCCGGTAGTATTAGCGGGAGCTCCTACAATGAGCAGTTCTTC
NA TRBJ2-5 NA TRBV5-1 CASSSHSAPMGQYF TGCGCCAGCAGCTCACATAGCGCCCCAATGGGCCAGTACTTC
NA TRBJ1-1 NA TRBV4-3 CASSWRGLMNTEAFF TGCGCCAGCAGCTGGCGCGGGCTAATGAACACTGAAGCTTTCTTT
NA TRBJ2-7 NA TRBV27 CASSSTPGAYEQYF TGTGCCAGCAGTTCGACACCCGGCGCCTACGAGCAGTACTTC
NA TRBJ1-4 NA TRBV6-6 CASSYVGGNEKLFF TGTGCCAGCAGTTACGTCGGGGGGAATGAAAAACTGTTTTTT
NA TRBJ2-3 NA TRBV27 CASSLSSYSTDTQYF TGTGCCAGCAGTTTATCTTCCTACTCCACAGATACGCAGTATTTT
NA TRBJ2-7 NA TRBV18 CASSPGQDSEQYF TGTGCCAGCTCACCCGGACAAGACTCCGAGCAGTACTTC
NA TRBJ2-3 NA TRBV19 CASSNWGATDTQYF TGTGCCAGTAGTAATTGGGGCGCCACAGATACGCAGTATTTT
NA TRBJ1-1 TRBD1 TRBV10-3 CAISGQGRKTEAFF TGTGCCATCAGCGGACAGGGGAGAAAAACTGAAGCTTTCTTT
NA TRBJ2-1 NA TRBV5-1 CASSFGSGLDEQFF TGCGCCAGCAGCTTCGGATCAGGTTTAGATGAGCAGTTCTTC
NA TRBJ2-5 NA TRBV18 CASSSSGDQETQYF TGTGCCAGCTCATCGTCGGGGGACCAAGAGACCCAGTACTTC
NA TRBJ2-1 TRBD2 TRBV19 CASSGTSGSYNEQFF TGTGCCAGTAGCGGGACTAGCGGATCCTACAATGAGCAGTTCTTC
once TRBJ2-7 NA TRBV5-1 CASSPSYDYYEQYF TGCGCCAGCAGCCCTTCCTATGATTACTACGAGCAGTACTTC
NA TRBJ1-4 TRBD1 TRBV7-9 CASSWGTGGMVTNEKLFF TGTGCCAGCAGCTGGGGGACAGGGGGCATGGTAACTAATGAAAAACTGTTTTTT
once TRBJ1-1 NA TRBV7-9 CASTLGELGSAFF TGTGCCAGCACCCTAGGAGAACTTGGGTCGGCTTTCTTT
NA TRBJ1-3 TRBD1 TRBV30 CAWSGQGSWSTIYF TGTGCCTGGAGTGGACAGGGTAGCTGGAGCACCATATATTTT